This is a list of T cell receptor beta chains from one sample in a study of cytomegalovirus exposure and HLA in healthy donors. Clones were sequenced by immunoSEQ multiplex PCR, and TCRdb holds only the in-frame ones, with some missing. The sample has around 100,000 clones; approximately 80% are singletons. The specimen sequenced was PBMCs. The receptors were sampled from a woman younger than 30 in good health and CMV-seropositive. The CDR3 runs from the conserved cysteine through the conserved F or W. The D gene is left open where the match is weak. Some rows have no size entry. The others give once, few or many, or a class for an expanded clone.

-	TRBD2	TRBV18	TRBJ2-7	TGTGCCAGCTCACCGGGACTAGCGGGATCGGGGTACGAGCAGTACTTC	CASSPGLAGSGYEQYF
-	TRBD1	TRBV2	TRBJ2-7	TGTGCCAGCACCGGACAGGGGGCACACGAGCAGTACTTC	CASTGQGAHEQYF
-	-	TRBV2	TRBJ2-7	TGTGCCAGCAGCGGAACTAGTCCCTACGAGCAGTACTTC	CASSGTSPYEQYF
once	TRBD2	TRBV30	TRBJ2-1	TGTGCCTGGGTCGTGGGGGTTACTAGCGGCTCCTACAATGAGCAGTTCTTC	CAWVVGVTSGSYNEQFF
-	-	TRBV20-1	TRBJ2-3	TGCAGTGCTGGTCTCGCGAATACGCAGTATTTT	CSAGLANTQYF
-	-	TRBV13	TRBJ2-5	TGTGCCAGCAGCTTAGGCTGGAGACAGCAAGAGACCCAGTACTTC	CASSLGWRQQETQYF
-	TRBD1	TRBV10-3	TRBJ2-5	TGTGCCATCAGGGACAGGGTCCAAGAGACCCAGTACTTC	CAIRDRVQETQYF
-	-	TRBV10-2	TRBJ2-5	TGCGCCAGCAGTGAGACTCGGGGTATAACCGGGGAGACCCAGTACTTC	CASSETRGITGETQYF
-	-	TRBV4-1	TRBJ1-1	TGCGCCAGCAGCCAGACTTTTACTAACACTGAAGCTTTCTTT	CASSQTFTNTEAFF
-	TRBD1	TRBV2	TRBJ1-1	TGTGCCAGCAGTGCTCCAGGACAGGGAAACACTGAAGCTTTCTTT	CASSAPGQGNTEAFF
-	-	TRBV28	TRBJ2-3	TGTGCCAGCAGTTTAGGACAAGTCACAGATACGCAGTATTTT	CASSLGQVTDTQYF
large	TRBD1	TRBV6-1	TRBJ2-7	TGTGCCAGCACCGGGACAGGGGGCGTCTACGAGCAGTACTTC	CASTGTGGVYEQYF
-	TRBD2	TRBV6-5	TRBJ2-3	TGTGCCAGCCGACTAGCGGGAGTAACAGATACGCAGTATTTT	CASRLAGVTDTQYF
-	-	TRBV28	TRBJ2-7	TGTGCCAGCAGCCCCGGCTCCTACGAGCAGTACTTC	CASSPGSYEQYF
few	TRBD2	TRBV7-7	TRBJ2-7	TGTGCTAGCAGCCCGGGGACTAGCCCCTACGAGCAGTACTTC	CASSPGTSPYEQYF
-	TRBD1	TRBV30	TRBJ1-1	TGTGCCTGGAGTGAGGACAGGGGATTGTTCGCTGAAGCTTTCTTT	CAWSEDRGLFAEAFF
-	-	TRBV28	TRBJ1-3	TGTGCCAGCAGACCGGGAGGGTCCGGAAACACCATATATTTT	CASRPGGSGNTIYF
few	TRBD1	TRBV29-1	TRBJ1-1	TGCAGCGCCGATGACAGGGCCACTGAAGCTTTCTTT	CSADDRATEAFF
-	-	TRBV9	TRBJ2-5	TGTGCCAGCAGCGTAGGAAGCTCCCAAGAGACCCAGTACTTC	CASSVGSSQETQYF
-	-	TRBV5-1	TRBJ2-1	TGCGCCAGCAGCCCAGGTAGCTCCTACAATGAGCAGTTCTTC	CASSPGSSYNEQFF
-	-	TRBV27	TRBJ2-3	TGTGCCAGCAGGGTGGGGCTAGGCACAGATACGCAGTATTTT	CASRVGLGTDTQYF
-	-	TRBV12-5	TRBJ1-4	TGTGCTAGTGGTTCGGCAGGGTCACTGTTTTTT	CASGSAGSLFF
-	TRBD2	TRBV6-8	TRBJ2-1	TGTGCCAGCAGAACTAGCGGGGACTCCTACAATGAGCAGTTCTTC	CASRTSGDSYNEQFF
few	TRBD2	TRBV18	TRBJ2-1	TGTGCCAGCTCACCACCGGGCGGGAGCTTGGGGTGGAATGAGCAGTTCTTC	CASSPPGGSLGWNEQFF
once	-	TRBV7-3	TRBJ1-1	TGTGCCAGCAGCCCCAACCAGGGAAAGAACACTGAAGCTTTCTTT	CASSPNQGKNTEAFF
few	-	TRBV13	TRBJ1-5	TGTGCCAGCAGCCCCCGTGGGGGGAGCAATCAGCCCCAGCATTTT	CASSPRGGSNQPQHF
-	TRBD1	TRBV30	TRBJ1-2	TGTGCCTGGAGTACCCCAGGGGGCTTCTATGGCTACACCTTC	CAWSTPGGFYGYTF
-	-	TRBV6-1	TRBJ1-3	TGTGCCAGCAGTGAAGACAGGCTTTTTTCTGGAAACACCATATATTTT	CASSEDRLFSGNTIYF
-	-	TRBV6-5	TRBJ2-2	TGTGCCAGCAGTTACTCGAAGCGGTTATCCACCGGGGAGCTGTTTTTT	CASSYSKRLSTGELFF
-	TRBD1	TRBV18	TRBJ1-1	TGTGCCAGCTCCCCGAACCAACAGGGGATGAACACTGAAGCTTTCTTT	CASSPNQQGMNTEAFF
-	-	TRBV30	TRBJ2-7	TGTGCCTGGAGCCTCGACAGTGGGGGCTTAAGCTCCTACGAGCAGTACTTC	CAWSLDSGGLSSYEQYF
-	TRBD1	TRBV5-4	TRBJ2-2	TGTGCCAGCAGCCCGACAGGGTTTAGCACCGGGGAGCTGTTTTTT	CASSPTGFSTGELFF
once	-	TRBV7-7	TRBJ2-3	TGTGCTAGCAGCTTAGGTCCTAGGACAGATACGCAGTATTTT	CASSLGPRTDTQYF
once	TRBD2	TRBV6-1	TRBJ2-3	TGTGCCAGCAGTTTACTAGCGGGAGACGCAGATACGCAGTATTTT	CASSLLAGDADTQYF
-	TRBD2	TRBV7-6	TRBJ2-1	TGTGCCAGCAGCTCTAGCGGCAATGAGCAGTTCTTC	CASSSSGNEQFF
-	-	TRBV15	TRBJ2-3	TGTGCCACCAGCGGAGGGCGGTCTACCACAGATACGCAGTATTTT	CATSGGRSTTDTQYF